The 20 T cell receptor beta chains reported below all come from one sample, sequenced in a study of stem cell transplantation in POMP-related autoinflammatory disease. Here immunoSEQ multiplex PCR was the method, and the copy in TCRdb shows in-frame clones only, minus some. In the table there are tens of thousands of clones, more than 75% of which are singletons. Sequencing was performed on CD4+ T cells from PBMCs, taken after stem cell transplantation. The receptors derive from a human patient with POMP-related autoinflammation and immune dysregulation (PRAID). Some of the T cells might come from the graft donor.

J is TRBJ1-4 and V is TRBV2; TRBD1 might be the D (6 bases). Looked up from germline, CDR1 is SNHLY and CDR2 is FYNNEI. V lost 5 bases and J 5 bases, leaving 21 bases between the germline ends. The CDR3 sequence is 17 residues long. The CDR3, as DNA: TGTGCCAGCAGTCCCTCCTTACTCACAGGGATAAATGAAAAACTGTTTTTT. This sequence encodes CASSPSLLTGINEKLFF.

The chain uses TRBV5-1 and TRBJ2-2; 7 bases fit TRBD1. V gave up 0 bases and J gave up 5 bases; unmatched junction bases: 4. Germline V gives CDR1 SGHRS, CDR2 YFSETQ. There are 15 residues in the CDR3. The CDR3: CASSLADRETGELFF. CDR3 sequence (DNA): TGCGCCAGCAGCTTGGCCGACAGGGAGACCGGGGAGCTGTTTTTT.

This clone came up a few times. This chain joins TRBV2 and TRBJ1-5, with D possibly being TRBD1 (5 bases). The CDR3 spans 14 residues. Trimming stripped 6 bases from V and 2 bases from J, with 11 bases between. CDR1 and CDR2 from the germline V gene are SNHLY and FYNNEI. The CDR3 bases are TGTGCCAGCAGCGGAGGGGATGGCAATCAGCCCCAGCATTTT. Translated, it gives CASSGGDGNQPQHF. The full variable domain, in which reference TRBV2 and TRBJ1-5 provide the parts outside the CDR3, is EPEVTQTPSHQVTQMGQEVILRCVPISNHLYFYWYRQILGQKVEFLVSFYNNEISEKSEIFDDQFSVERPDGSNFTLKIRSTKLEDSAMYFCASSGGDGNQPQHFGDGTRLSIL.

This rearrangement joins TRBV5-4 to TRBJ2-2, with 8 positions matching TRBD2. The ends lost 3 bases at V and 3 bases at J; junction bases unmatched: 4. The CDR3 runs to 15 residues. CDR1 and CDR2 (germline): SGHNT, YYREEE (reference sequence). The CDR3 loop is CASSSGLAHTGELFF. Written as DNA, the CDR3 is TGTGCCAGCAGCTCCGGACTAGCCCACACCGGGGAGCTGTTTTTT. Drawing the rest from reference TRBV5-4 and TRBJ2-2, the complete variable domain is ETGVTQSPTHLIKTRGQQVTLRCSSQSGHNTVSWYQQALGQGPQFIFQYYREEENGRGNFPPRFSGLQFPNYSSELNVNALELDDSALYLCASSSGLAHTGELFFGEGSRLTVL.

The chain recombines TRBV5-5 with TRBJ1-5; D ambiguous. Looked up from germline, CDR1 is SGHKS and CDR2 is YYEKEE (reference sequence). V lost 0 bases, J lost 0 bases, and 7 bases lay in between. This CDR3 is built from 15 residues. The CDR3 sequence: CASSLGAYSNQPQHF. CDR3 DNA: TGTGCCAGCAGCTTGGGGGCCTATAGCAATCAGCCCCAGCATTTT.

V is TRBV12-3 or TRBV12-4 and J is TRBJ1-6; the D is unclear. The CDR3 consists of 13 residues. V was pared by 1 base and J by 10 bases, with 8 bases between. DNA of the CDR3: TGTGCCAGCAGTTTAGTAAGGGCCTCACCCCTCCACTTT. It codes for CASSLVRASPLHF.

The chain uses TRBV5-8 and TRBJ2-6; D is unclear. Germline assignment: CDR1 SGHTS and CDR2 YDEGEE. The CDR3 length is 15 residues. V was pared by 2 bases and J by 0 bases, with 6 bases between. The CDR3 region has the DNA TGTGCCAGCAGCTTCACGAGCTCTGGGGCCAACGTCCTGACTTTC. It is translated as CASSFTSSGANVLTF.

Written as DNA, the CDR3 is TGTGCCAGCAGCTTAACCGACGGCACAGATACGCAGTATTTT. Its translation: CASSLTDGTDTQYF. The J gene is TRBJ2-3, the V gene TRBV9, with unresolved D. This CDR3 spans 14 amino acids. V lost 4 bases and J 1 base, leaving 10 bases between the germline ends. Germline V gene data show CDR1 as SGDLS and CDR2 as YYNGEE.

The CDR3 sequence is CASSLEGFSTDTQYF. Here the CDR3 DNA reads TGTGCCAGCAGCTTAGAAGGCTTTTCCACAGATACGCAGTATTTT. This chain links TRBV7-2 with TRBJ2-3, with D unclear. V was cut by 1 base and J by 2 bases, with 10 bases left in between. The germline V gene has CDR1 SGHTA and CDR2 FQGNSA. This CDR3 spans 15 amino acids. Supplemented by reference TRBV7-2 and TRBJ2-3, the full variable domain reads GAGVSQSPSNKVTEKGKDVELRCDPISGHTALYWYRQSLGQGLEFLIYFQGNSAPDKSGLPSDRFSAERTGGSVSTLTIQRTQQEDSAVYLCASSLEGFSTDTQYFGPGTRLTVL.

The chain has TRBV2 and TRBJ1-2; TRBD1 aligns across 7 bases. The germline gives CDR1 SNHLY, CDR2 FYNNEI. Trimming cost V 6 bases and J 2 bases; bases outside gene matches: 6. This CDR3 is 14 amino acids long. The CDR3 reads CASRETQGNYGYTF. The DNA of the CDR3 is TGTGCCAGCAGAGAAACACAGGGGAACTATGGCTACACCTTC.

The chain employs TRBV2 and TRBJ1-6; D not certain. Germline CDR1 SNHLY, CDR2 FYNNEI. The CDR3 has 12 residues. The V end was cut by 5 bases, the J end by 10 bases, with 9 bases between. Written as DNA, the CDR3 is TGTGCCAGCAGTACGAGGGAATCACCCCTCCACTTT. Its protein product is CASSTRESPLHF.

This chain links TRBV2 with TRBJ2-7, with D unclear. The germline V and J ends were trimmed by 4 bases and 4 bases, with 14 bases remaining between them. This CDR3 contains 14 residues. CDR1 is SNHLY and CDR2 is FYNNEI in the germline V gene. As DNA, the CDR3 is TGTGCCAGCAGTGGTGGCACATCCTCATACGAGCAGTACGTC. Protein: CASSGGTSSYEQYV.

CDR3 in DNA: TGTGCCAGCAGGATTAGAGGAAAGCGTGGAAAAAGACCCCTGAACACTGAAGCTTTCTTT. It codes for CASRIRGKRGKRPLNTEAFF. V gene TRBV28 combines with J gene TRBJ1-1; no definite D call. This CDR3 comprises 20 residues. Per the germline V gene, CDR1 is MDHEN and CDR2 is SYDVKM. The ends were cut back, 6 bases at V and 0 bases at J, with 29 bases in the middle.

V gene TRBV7-9 combines with J gene TRBJ2-1, with 10 bases lining up with TRBD1. This CDR3 has 14 amino acids. Germline CDR1 and CDR2: SEHNR and FQNEAQ (reference sequence). J lost 7 bases, V lost 5 bases, and 5 bases had no gene match. CDR3 sequence reads: CASSPGTGENEQFF. Written as DNA, the CDR3 is TGTGCCAGCAGCCCCGGGACAGGGGAGAATGAGCAGTTCTTC.

The CDR3 loop reads CASSLAGTGTWETQYF. The CDR3 nucleotides read TGCGCCAGCAGCTTGGCCGGGACAGGGACATGGGAGACCCAGTACTTC. J is TRBJ2-5 and V is TRBV5-1; 9 bases are shared with TRBD1. This CDR3 is built from 16 residues. V trimming: 0 bases; J trimming: 5 bases; junction bases outside the gene matches: 8. The germline CDR1 and CDR2 sequences are SGHRS and YFSETQ.

The rearrangement joins TRBV5-4 to TRBJ2-7; 10 nucleotides line up with TRBD2. CDR1 and CDR2 (germline): SGHNT, YYREEE (reference sequence). The CDR3 sequence is 15 residues long. J was trimmed by 2 bases and V by 3 bases; bases with no gene match: 5. The DNA for the CDR3 is TGTGCCAGCAGCTCCCGGACTAGCGGACCCTACGAGCAGTACTTC. It yields the protein CASSSRTSGPYEQYF. The complete variable domain, with remaining parts taken from reference TRBV5-4 and TRBJ2-7, reads ETGVTQSPTHLIKTRGQQVTLRCSSQSGHNTVSWYQQALGQGPQFIFQYYREEENGRGNFPPRFSGLQFPNYSSELNVNALELDDSALYLCASSSRTSGPYEQYFGPGTRLTVT.

CDR3 nucleotide sequence: TGTGCCAGCAGCTTTCCCAGGGACAGCTCTCAAGAGACCCAGTACTTC. Amino acid sequence: CASSFPRDSSQETQYF. The rearrangement joins TRBV5-6 to TRBJ2-5; 7 nucleotides line up with TRBD1. The germline gives CDR1 SGHDT, CDR2 YYEEEE. CDR3 length: 16 amino acids. V dropped 2 bases and J dropped 2; count of bases not matched to a gene: 9.

This chain connects TRBV5-4 to TRBJ2-1; D is ambiguous. Germline CDR1 and CDR2: SGHNT and YYREEE (reference sequence). Trimming left V 4 bases short and J 5 bases short, with 16 bases between. The CDR3 runs 15 residues. The CDR3 loop reads CASSPDPLTDNEQFF. The CDR3 DNA reads TGTGCCAGCAGCCCGGATCCCCTCACGGACAATGAGCAGTTCTTC.

Only one count was recorded for this clone. This chain uses TRBV6-5 with TRBJ1-6; tentative D call: TRBD1 (5 bases). V was trimmed by 6 bases and J by 10 bases, leaving 13 bases between them. This CDR3 has 13 residues. The germline V gene has CDR1 MNHEY and CDR2 SVGAGI. CDR3 in DNA: TGTGCCAGCAGCGGGACCTGGGTCTCACCCCTCCACTTT. Encoded protein: CASSGTWVSPLHF.

This clone was seen only once. The chain employs TRBV7-9 and TRBJ2-5; 7 nucleotides line up with TRBD1. Trimming at V came to 1 base and at J to 4 bases, leaving 6 bases not matched to a gene. The CDR3 spans 15 residues. Looked up from germline, CDR1 is SEHNR and CDR2 is FQNEAQ (reference sequence). CDR3 region: CASSLGDRVGETQYF. CDR3 DNA sequence: TGTGCCAGCAGCTTAGGTGACAGGGTGGGAGAGACCCAGTACTTC.